Below, one TCR beta chain is given with its context. The CDR3 is made up of 14 amino acids. Germline CDR1 and CDR2: SGHRS and YFSETQ. With 1 base clipped from V and 4 bases from J, the junction kept 3 bases outside the gene matches. The sample belongs to a study of T cell changes during pregnancy in multiple sclerosis. The protocol was immunoSEQ multiplex PCR, while the TCRdb copy is restricted to in-frame clones and leaves out a portion. The table records 69,000 or so clones, almost 95% of them present only once. The rearrangement uses TRBV5-1 and TRBJ2-3, with 7 nucleotides matching TRBD2. The sample consisted of peripheral blood, taken before pregnancy. The clonotype comes from a female donor with multiple sclerosis, enrolled in a pregnancy study. The CDR3 nucleotides are TGCGCCAGCAGCTTGTGGACTAGGTCAGATACGCAGTATTTT. Translated: CASSLWTRSDTQYF.